Below, 5 T cell receptor beta chains from the same sample are listed, as sequenced in a study of T cells in women clearing cervical HPV infection. Data came from immunoSEQ multiplex PCR; TCRdb stores just in-frame clones and leaves some out. The sample's table shows 45,000 to 50,000 clones. The sequenced material came from blood buffy coat. The receptors derive from a woman aged 18 to 75 with a cervical HPV16 infection that either progressed to CIN3+ or cleared (not recorded which).

About this clone: Sequencing ends 3 residues short of the CDR3 end; the germline J gene provides the rest. The V call is TRBV20-1, the J call TRBJ2-7; TRBD2 matches 9 bases. Per germline, CDR1 DFQATT and CDR2 SNEGSKA (reference sequence). V gave up 1 base and J gave up 3 bases; unmatched junction bases: 7. The CDR3 has 15 residues. CDR3 DNA (partial): TGCAGTGCTAGAGGGACTAGCGACCAGTACTACGAG. It yields the protein CSARGTSDQYYE. The full CDR3 protein reads CSARGTSDQYYEQYF.

CDR3 sequence reads: CASSIHSGSTDTQYF. Partial CDR3 DNA: TGCGCCAGCAGCATACATAGCGGGAGCACAGATACG. This chain joins TRBV5-1 and TRBJ2-3; 7 bases agree with TRBD2. The CDR3 end lies 3 residues beyond the end of the read and is filled in from the germline J gene. The ends lost 4 bases at V and 0 bases at J; junction bases unmatched: 5. Germline loops: CDR1 SGHRS, CDR2 YFSETQ. This CDR3 region has 15 residues.

In the case of this clone: The read comes to an end 3 residues before the CDR3 does, leaving the germline J gene to fill in the end. The rearrangement joins TRBV5-1 to TRBJ1-4, with 8 bases identical to TRBD1. The ends lost 4 bases at V and 8 bases at J; junction bases unmatched: 7. Germline lookup yields CDR1 SGHRS and CDR2 YFSETQ. This CDR3 contains 14 residues. This chain's CDR3 is CASSIGQGLEKLFF. CDR3 DNA (partial): TGCGCCAGCAGCATCGGACAGGGATTAGAAAAA.

Of note for this clone: The read gets to within 3 residues of the CDR3 end, and the germline J gene fills in the rest. The J gene is TRBJ1-2, the V gene TRBV19; D possibly corresponds to TRBD1 (6 bases). Germline CDR1 and CDR2: LNHDA and SQIVND (reference sequence). The CDR3 loop spans 14 amino acids. CDR3 region: CATAVRDTSYDYTF. The part of the CDR3 DNA that was read is TGTGCCACTGCCGTCCGGGACACTTCCTACGAC.

Notes on this clone: The sequenced fragment ends 3 residues before the CDR3 boundary, so the rest is inferred from the germline J gene. The rearrangement uses TRBV6-2 or TRBV6-3 and TRBJ2-3; 12 bases map to TRBD2. The V gene's germline CDR1 is MNHEY and CDR2 SVGEGT. The CDR3 runs to 16 residues. V shed 8 bases, J shed 6 bases, and the junction held 12 bases outside the gene matches. The sequenced CDR3 bases are TGTGCCAGCCACCCCCCTAGCGGGAGGGCCGGGGATACG. It translates to CASHPPSGRAGDT. The full CDR3 protein is CASHPPSGRAGDTQYF.